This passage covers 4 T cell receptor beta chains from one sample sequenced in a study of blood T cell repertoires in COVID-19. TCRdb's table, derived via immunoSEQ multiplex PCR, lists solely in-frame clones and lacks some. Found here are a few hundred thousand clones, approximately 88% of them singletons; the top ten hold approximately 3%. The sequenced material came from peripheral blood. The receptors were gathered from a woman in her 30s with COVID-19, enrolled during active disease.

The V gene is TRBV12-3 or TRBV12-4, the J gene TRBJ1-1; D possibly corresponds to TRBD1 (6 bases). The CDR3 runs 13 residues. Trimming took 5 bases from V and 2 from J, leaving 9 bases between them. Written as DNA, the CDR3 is TGTGCCAGCAGTGTCAGGGGTAACACTGAAGCTTTCTTT. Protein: CASSVRGNTEAFF.

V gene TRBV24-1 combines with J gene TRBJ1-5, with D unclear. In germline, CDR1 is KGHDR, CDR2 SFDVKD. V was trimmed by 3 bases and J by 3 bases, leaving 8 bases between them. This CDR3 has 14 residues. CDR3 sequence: CATSDPNNNQPQHF. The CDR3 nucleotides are TGTGCCACCAGTGATCCTAATAACAATCAGCCCCAGCATTTT.

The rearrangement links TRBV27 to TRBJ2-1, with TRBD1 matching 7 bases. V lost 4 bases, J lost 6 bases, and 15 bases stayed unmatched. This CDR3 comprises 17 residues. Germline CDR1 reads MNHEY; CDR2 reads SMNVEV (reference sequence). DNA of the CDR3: TGTGCCAGCAGTTCATGGGTGACAGGGTTGCTGGTCAATGAGCAGTTCTTC. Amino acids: CASSSWVTGLLVNEQFF.

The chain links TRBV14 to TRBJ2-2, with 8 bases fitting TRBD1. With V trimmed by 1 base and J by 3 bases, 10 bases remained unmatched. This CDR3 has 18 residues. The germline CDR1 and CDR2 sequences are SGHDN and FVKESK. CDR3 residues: CASSQGRGTGLHTGELFF. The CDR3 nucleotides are TGTGCCAGCAGCCAAGGAAGAGGGACAGGACTTCACACCGGGGAGCTGTTTTTT.